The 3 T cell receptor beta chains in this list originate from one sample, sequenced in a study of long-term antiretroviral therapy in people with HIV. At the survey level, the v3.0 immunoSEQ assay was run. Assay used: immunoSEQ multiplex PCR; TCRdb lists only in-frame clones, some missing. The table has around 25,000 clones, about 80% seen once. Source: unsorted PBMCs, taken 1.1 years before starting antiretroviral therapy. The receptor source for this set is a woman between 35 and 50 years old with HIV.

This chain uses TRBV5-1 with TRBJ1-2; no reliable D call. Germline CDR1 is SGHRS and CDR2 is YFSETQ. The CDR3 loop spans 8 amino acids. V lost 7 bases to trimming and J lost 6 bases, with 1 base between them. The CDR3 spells CASDGYTF. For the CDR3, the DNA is TGCGCCAGCGATGGCTACACCTTC.

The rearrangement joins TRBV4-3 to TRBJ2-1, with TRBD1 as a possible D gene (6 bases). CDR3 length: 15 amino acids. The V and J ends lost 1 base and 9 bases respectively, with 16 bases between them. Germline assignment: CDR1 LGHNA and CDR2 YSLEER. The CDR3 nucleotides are TGCGCCAGCAGCCAAGTAACCTTCAGGGGTTCTGAGCAGTTCTTC. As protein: CASSQVTFRGSEQFF.

This CDR3 is CASSGGGPEAYGYTF. In DNA, the CDR3 is TGTGCCAGCAGTGGAGGGGGGCCGGAGGCCTATGGCTACACCTTC. This chain links TRBV2 with TRBJ1-2, with a possible D match to TRBD1 (6 bases). Germline V gene data show CDR1 as SNHLY and CDR2 as FYNNEI. V was cut by 4 bases and J by 4 bases, with 16 bases left in between. This CDR3 has 15 residues.